This T cell receptor (beta chain) stems from a study of shared clonotypes between healthy human individuals. In the authors' methods: Filtering differed for immunoSEQ, which gave only junction sequences without quality scores. The repertoire was sequenced with immunoSEQ multiplex PCR; TCRdb's copy has only in-frame clones and lacks some. D and trimming were read from the DNA, whereas the V and J calls and clone size are those reported in that table. The data show about 2.1 million clones, approximately 94% seen once. Findings and caveats of the study: Owing to a small donor count, the genetic and exposure-history diversity represented was limited.

Naive-designated CD8 cells lacked CD45RO, were positively enriched for CCR7, and omitted terminally differentiated effector memory CD45RA+ cells. Donors were healthy HIV-negative adults without recently reported acute infections or vaccinations. Germline lookup yields CDR1 SGHNT and CDR2 YYREEE (reference sequence). The length of the CDR3 is 12 residues. Between the trimmed V and J ends, which lost 0 bases and 8 bases, there was a span of 6 bases. This clone has a single count. Its antigen is unidentified. This sequence joins TRBV5-4 and TRBJ2-1; D gene unclear. The TCR was taken from a man younger than 30 in good health. Some clones in this sample may be carry-over from other donors' samples. Material for sequencing was naive CD8+ T cells from PBMCs. The CDR3 loop reads CASSLAPYEQFF. DNA for the CDR3: TGTGCCAGCAGCTTGGCCCCATATGAGCAGTTCTTC.